Shown below are 2 T cell receptor beta chains from a single sample sequenced in a study of Graves' ophthalmopathy and Graves' hyperthyroidism. CDR3 regions of TCR beta were amplified from RNA transcripts. HTBI primers served in a first-round RT-PCR, which a second-round multiplex PCR followed. One entry per CDR3 protein, called by TCRdb with MiXCR from the multiplex PCR reads. The data contain approximately 330,000 distinct CDR3 sequences, roughly 15% of them singletons. Sequencing was carried out using peripheral blood. Receptors were obtained from an adult man with Graves' ophthalmopathy.

This clonotype came up a few times. This chain uses TRBV9 with TRBJ2-2; TRBD2 is a possible D gene (6 bases). The CDR3 consists of 16 residues. The germline CDR1 and CDR2 sequences are SGDLS and YYNGEE. Trimming stripped 3 bases from V and 3 bases from J, with 15 bases between. In nucleotides, the CDR3 is TGTGCCAGCAGCGGTAACACGGGACTTTACACCGGGGAGCTGTTTTTT. It specifies CASSGNTGLYTGELFF.

Only a few counts were recorded for this clonotype. The DNA of the CDR3 is TGTGCCAGCTCATCGGACAGGGGTCCTGTCATGAACACTGAAGCTTTCTTT. Protein product: CASSSDRGPVMNTEAFF. The chain employs TRBV18 and TRBJ1-1; TRBD1 agrees at 9 bases. Trimming took 5 bases from V and 0 from J; bases not matched to a gene: 10. The CDR3 length is 17 residues. In germline, CDR1 is KGHSH, CDR2 LQKENI.